The 16 T cell receptor beta chains in this list originate from one sample, sequenced in a study of radiotherapy plus CTLA-4 blockade in lung cancer. The assay was immunoSEQ multiplex PCR, and TCRdb's table has in-frame clones only and misses some. The table has over 85,000 clones, 80% to 85% seen once. The sample in question was peripheral blood, obtained from a patient treated with radiotherapy plus ipilimumab. The origin of the receptors is a human donor with non-small cell lung cancer that progressed on radiotherapy plus ipilimumab.

The CDR3 sequence is CAITGEGTEAFF. DNA for the CDR3: TGTGCCATTACAGGGGAGGGCACTGAAGCTTTCTTT. V and J are TRBV10-3 and TRBJ1-1, with 7 nucleotides matching TRBD1. The CDR3 spans 12 residues. Germline V gives CDR1 ENHRY, CDR2 SYGVKD. Unmatched junction bases numbered 5, after V lost 9 bases and J lost 4 bases.

The chain joins TRBV6-5 to TRBJ2-7; no definite D call. Trimming pared 5 bases from V and 3 bases from J, leaving 8 bases between. The CDR3 is 12 residues long. From germline, CDR1 is MNHEY and CDR2 SVGAGI. For the CDR3, the DNA is TGTGCCAGCAGTACCGGATACTACGAGCAGTACGTC. Amino acids: CASSTGYYEQYV.

The chain uses TRBV7-8 and TRBJ2-5; TRBD1 is a possible D gene (6 bases). V was clipped by 2 bases and J by 7 bases, with 20 bases between them. Germline V lookup: CDR1 SGHVS, CDR2 FQNEAQ. The CDR3 has 16 residues. The DNA for the CDR3 is TGTGCCAGCAGCTTATCGGGCCAGTTAGGGGGTTTGACCCAGTACTTC. It codes for CASSLSGQLGGLTQYF.

A word on this clone: This likely comes from a read error, as the CDR3 has no conserved phenylalanine or tryptophan at its end. The chain recombines TRBV30 with TRBJ1-5; tentatively, D is TRBD1 (5 bases). The CDR3 spans 15 residues. Germline CDR1 and CDR2: GTSNPN and SVGIG (reference sequence). The V gene lost 1 base and the J gene lost 7 bases, with 17 bases spanning the gap. The DNA for the CDR3 is TGTGCCTGGAGTGATGGAGGCAGGGAGTGGCAGCCCCAGCATCTT. This encodes CAWSDGGREWQPQHL.

This clone has only a few counts. The chain is built from TRBV19 and TRBJ1-1; 8 bases agree with TRBD1. The CDR3 extends over 12 amino acids. Trimming cost V 8 bases and J 4 bases; bases outside gene matches: 3. Germline CDR1 is LNHDA and CDR2 is SQIVND (reference sequence). The chain's CDR3 is CASDRGSTEAFF. The CDR3 DNA sequence: TGTGCCAGTGACAGGGGCTCCACTGAAGCTTTCTTT. Based on the CDR3 plus reference TRBV19 and TRBJ1-1, the full variable domain is DGGITQSPKYLFRKEGQNVTLSCEQNLNHDAMYWYRQDPGQGLRLIYYSQIVNDFQKGDIAEGYSVSREKKESFPLTVTSAQKNPTAFYLCASDRGSTEAFFGQGTRLTVV.

The chain joins TRBV9 to TRBJ1-3; 8 bases line up with TRBD2. Matching the DNA end better, TRBJ2-2 makes the J call doubtful. CDR1 and CDR2 from the germline V gene are SGDLS and YYNGEE. This CDR3 is built from 14 residues. The CDR3 DNA reads TGTGCCAGCAGCGAAGGCGGGAGGATCGGGGAGCTGTTTTTT. Its translation is CASSEGGRIGELFF.

J is TRBJ1-1 and V is TRBV30, with 8 bases matching TRBD1. The germline gives CDR1 GTSNPN, CDR2 SVGIG (reference sequence). The CDR3 covers 15 residues. The ends lost 2 bases at V and 1 base at J; junction bases unmatched: 6. The CDR3 loop is CAWSLTGVRNTEAFF. CDR3 in DNA: TGTGCCTGGAGTTTGACAGGGGTACGGAACACTGAAGCTTTCTTT.

The chain uses TRBV7-9 and TRBJ1-2; TRBD1 aligns across 10 bases. Trimming removed 5 bases from V and 3 bases from J; junction bases left unmatched: 6. CDR3 size: 15 residues. Germline V gives CDR1 SEHNR, CDR2 FQNEAQ (reference sequence). This CDR3 is CASSQGTGVDYGYTF. The CDR3 region has the DNA TGTGCCAGCAGCCAAGGGACAGGGGTGGACTATGGCTACACCTTC.

The chain recombines TRBV27 with TRBJ1-6; the D is unclear. CDR1 MNHEY and CDR2 SMNVEV come from the germline V gene (reference sequence). V dropped 8 bases and J dropped 2 bases, with 13 bases sitting between them. This CDR3 spans 15 amino acids. This chain's CDR3 is CASHATGTYNSPLHF. The CDR3 DNA is TGTGCCAGCCACGCCACGGGCACCTATAATTCACCCCTCCACTTT.

The chain employs TRBV2 and TRBJ2-5, with unresolved D. The CDR3 is made up of 11 amino acids. Trimming shortened V by 6 bases and J by 4 bases, and 6 bases separated the two germline ends. The germline V gene has CDR1 SNHLY and CDR2 FYNNEI. CDR3 sequence: CASRKTETQYF. In DNA form, the CDR3 reads TGTGCCAGCAGAAAGACAGAGACCCAGTACTTC.

The chain employs TRBV7-7 and TRBJ2-2; 10 bases agree with TRBD2. The CDR3 length is 16 residues. Germline assignment: CDR1 SSHAT and CDR2 FNYEAQ (reference sequence). The CDR3 bases are TGTGCTATCCAAAGGACTAGCGGCTCGAACACCGGGGAGCTGTTTTTT. Its protein is CAIQRTSGSNTGELFF. Based on the CDR3 plus reference TRBV7-7 and TRBJ2-2, the full variable domain is GAGVSQSPRYKVTKRGQDVTLRCDPISSHATLYWYQQALGQGPEFLTYFNYEAQPDKSGLPSDRFSAERPEGSISTLTIQRTEQRDSAMYRCAIQRTSGSNTGELFFGEGSRLTVL.

The J gene is TRBJ2-3, the V gene TRBV6-1, with no clear D. This CDR3 is built from 14 residues. Germline CDR1 MNHNS, CDR2 SASEGT. V lost 0 bases to trimming and J lost 4 bases, with 8 bases between them. CDR3 sequence: CASSEALGPDTQYF. CDR3 bases: TGTGCCAGCAGTGAAGCGCTTGGGCCAGATACGCAGTATTTT.

The sample holds one count of this clone. The rearrangement uses TRBV11-1 and TRBJ1-2, with TRBD1 matching over 7 bases. Unmatched junction bases numbered 16, after V lost 5 bases and J lost 10 bases. This CDR3 contains 15 residues. CDR1 and CDR2 from the germline V gene are SGHAT and FQDESV (reference sequence). CDR3 nucleotide sequence: TGTGCCAGCAGCGGCCAAACAGCATTAGGGGGCCTCTACACCTTC. This gives the protein CASSGQTALGGLYTF.

The rearrangement links TRBV30 to TRBJ2-3; 8 bases agree with TRBD2. CDR3 length: 15 residues. V lost 3 bases to trimming and J lost 4 bases; unmatched junction nucleotides: 9. The germline gives CDR1 GTSNPN, CDR2 SVGIG (reference sequence). CDR3 loop: CAWSPTGGPADTQYF. CDR3 coding DNA: TGTGCCTGGAGCCCAACGGGAGGGCCCGCAGATACGCAGTATTTT.

The rearrangement uses TRBV9 and TRBJ2-1; 10 positions match TRBD2. Germline CDR1 SGDLS, CDR2 YYNGEE. The CDR3 sequence is 16 residues long. Unmatched junction bases numbered 4, after V lost 2 bases and J lost 2 bases. The CDR3 sequence is CASSVTSGSPYNEQFF. The CDR3, as DNA: TGTGCCAGCAGCGTGACTAGCGGGTCACCCTACAATGAGCAGTTCTTC.

The chain combines TRBV10-3 with TRBJ1-5, with 8 bases that match TRBD1. V was pared by 10 bases and J by 0 bases, with 14 bases of the junction left unmatched. The germline gives CDR1 ENHRY, CDR2 SYGVKD. CDR3 size: 17 residues. The CDR3 reads CATSRDRRTYSNQPQHF. The CDR3, as DNA: TGTGCCACCTCGAGGGACAGGAGGACCTATAGCAATCAGCCCCAGCATTTT.